These T cell receptor beta chains were read from a single sample in a study of cytomegalovirus exposure and HLA in healthy donors. Measured with immunoSEQ multiplex PCR; TCRdb has only the in-frame clones, and not every one. The repertoire has 150,000 to 200,000 clones, about three quarters of them found once; the top ten carry around 3.1%. Sequenced: PBMCs. These receptors were obtained from a female donor in good health and CMV-seronegative. Each CDR3 is given with its conserved first and last residue. Each record gives: V gene, clone size, D gene, J gene, CDR3 DNA, CDR3 protein. D genes are given only for firm matches. The size of a clone is reported for some rows only, either as once, few or many, or as a class for expanded clones.

TRBV9	NA	TRBD2	TRBJ2-3	TGTGCCAGCAGCGCACGACCCGGGACTAGCGGGGGGTATACGCAGTATTTT	CASSARPGTSGGYTQYF
TRBV2	few	TRBD2	TRBJ2-1	TGTGCCAGCAGTTTAGCGGGAGCCCACAATGAGCAGTTCTTC	CASSLAGAHNEQFF
TRBV5-8	NA	NA	TRBJ1-5	TGTGCCAGCAGCTTGACACCCCCTAGCAATCAGCCCCAGCATTTT	CASSLTPPSNQPQHF
TRBV19	few	NA	TRBJ1-2	TGTGCCAGTATCCGGGGGGGGAGCGGCTATGGCTACACCTTC	CASIRGGSGYGYTF
TRBV5-4	few	TRBD2	TRBJ2-5	TGTGCCAGCAGCTTCGGGGGACTAGCGGGAGGATATGAGACCCAGTACTTC	CASSFGGLAGGYETQYF
TRBV4-3	NA	NA	TRBJ1-5	TGCGCCAGCAGCCAAGACAGGCATCAGCCCCAGCATTTT	CASSQDRHQPQHF
TRBV18	once	TRBD1	TRBJ1-1	TGTGCCAGCTCACCGGGACAGAATGAAGCTTTCTTT	CASSPGQNEAFF
TRBV29-1	NA	NA	TRBJ1-1	TGCAGCGTTACAGGGTATGTTGACACTGAAGCTTTCTTT	CSVTGYVDTEAFF
TRBV19	NA	NA	TRBJ2-6	TGTGCCAGTAACTACGAGGATCGGTTTAGCTCTGGGGCCAACGTCCTGACTTTC	CASNYEDRFSSGANVLTF
TRBV28	NA	TRBD1	TRBJ1-4	TGTGCCAGCAGTTCCCTTCCAGGGGGGCGCAAAGAAAAACTGTTTTTT	CASSSLPGGRKEKLFF
TRBV19	NA	TRBD1	TRBJ2-7	TGTGCCAGTAGTGCACAGGGGGCGGGGGCCTACGAGCAGTACTTC	CASSAQGAGAYEQYF
TRBV28	NA	NA	TRBJ1-3	TGTGCCAGCGCTGGGGAGCGGGGCAGGGGTTTAGGAAACACCATATATTTT	CASAGERGRGLGNTIYF
TRBV7-9	NA	NA	TRBJ2-1	TGTTCCAGCAGCTCTCGACACCTTCGGCAGTTCTTC	CSSSSRHLRQFF
TRBV19	NA	TRBD1	TRBJ1-2	TGTGCCAGTAGCCGACAGGGGATGGGCGAAAATACACCAAACTATGGCTACACCTTC	CASSRQGMGENTPNYGYTF
TRBV7-2	few	TRBD2	TRBJ2-1	TGTGCCAGCAGCCCCCTAATAGCGGGGGGGTTTAATGAGCAGTTCTTC	CASSPLIAGGFNEQFF
TRBV2	NA	TRBD2	TRBJ2-3	TGTGCCAGCAGTGAAAATCCAGCGGGAGGAGATACGCAGTATTTT	CASSENPAGGDTQYF
TRBV7-9	few	NA	TRBJ2-7	TGTGCCAGCAGCTTAGCGCGGGGAGGGGGTCTTTACGAGCAGTACTTC	CASSLARGGGLYEQYF
TRBV6-5	NA	TRBD1	TRBJ1-2	TGTGCCAGCAGTTACTGGCAGGGGGACTATGGCTACACCTTC	CASSYWQGDYGYTF
TRBV4-1	once	TRBD1	TRBJ1-4	TGCGCCAGCAGCCTAGGACAGGATAATGAAAAACTGTTTTTT	CASSLGQDNEKLFF
TRBV27	NA	NA	TRBJ1-2	TGTGCCAGCAGTTCCACAAATAACTATGGCTACACCTTC	CASSSTNNYGYTF
TRBV7-3	once	TRBD2	TRBJ2-1	TGTGCCAGCAGCTTGTTAGCGGGGGGGCTTAATGAGCAGTTCTTC	CASSLLAGGLNEQFF
TRBV7-3	NA	NA	TRBJ2-7	TGTGCCAGCAGCTTAACTTCAGGCGTTGGGGGGTTTTACGAGCAGTACTTC	CASSLTSGVGGFYEQYF
TRBV4-3	NA	TRBD2	TRBJ2-3	TGCGCCAGCAGCCAAGATCTGGCTAGCGGGGGGGGGCCCGCAGATACGCAGTATTTT	CASSQDLASGGGPADTQYF
TRBV14	once	NA	TRBJ1-5	TGTGCCAGCAGCCAGGGACTCAATCAGCCCCAGCATTTT	CASSQGLNQPQHF
TRBV7-2	NA	NA	TRBJ2-3	TGTGCCAGCAGCCCTACGGACAGAAGCAGTAAGGATTTT	CASSPTDRSSKDF
TRBV15	NA	NA	TRBJ2-1	TGTGCCACCAGCAGAGAAACGAACGGGGGCTCCTACAATGAGCAGTTCTTC	CATSRETNGGSYNEQFF
TRBV11-2	NA	TRBD2	TRBJ2-7	TGTGCCAGCAGCTTAGAATGGGAGGGGCACTACGAGCAGTACTTC	CASSLEWEGHYEQYF
TRBV7-9	few	TRBD2	TRBJ2-1	TGTGCCAGCAGCGGAACTAGCGGGAGGGCCGCTGGAAAGTACAATGAGCAGTTCTTC	CASSGTSGRAAGKYNEQFF
TRBV7-9	NA	TRBD1	TRBJ1-2	TGTGCCAGCAGCCCCGGGACAGGGATCTATGGCTACACCTTC	CASSPGTGIYGYTF
TRBV5-5	NA	NA	TRBJ1-2	TGTGCCAGCGAAAGGACGGAGGGACTCTATGGCTACACCTTC	CASERTEGLYGYTF
TRBV6-1	NA	NA	TRBJ2-4	TGTGCCAGCAGTGGCGGGGGCATGGGGGGCGCGGGAAACATTCAGTACTTC	CASSGGGMGGAGNIQYF
TRBV27	NA	TRBD2	TRBJ2-1	TGTGCCAGCCTTTTAGAGGGGAGGGCCACCGATGAGCAGTTCTTC	CASLLEGRATDEQFF
TRBV29-1	NA	NA	TRBJ1-3	TGCAGCGTTGAACAGGGCTCTGGAAACACCATATATTTT	CSVEQGSGNTIYF
TRBV28	NA	NA	TRBJ1-5	TGTGCCAGCAGTACCTCGGAGAACGGTTATCAGCCCCAGCATTTT	CASSTSENGYQPQHF
TRBV7-9	few	NA	TRBJ2-7	TGTGCCAGCAGCCTGGGAGGGGGGGAAATCTACGAGCAGTACTTC	CASSLGGGEIYEQYF
TRBV6-5	NA	TRBD1	TRBJ2-7	TGTGCCAGCAGTCGGCGACAGGGTATACAAGAGCAGTACTTC	CASSRRQGIQEQYF
TRBV7-7	NA	TRBD2	TRBJ2-5	TGTGCTAGCACCGTAGCGGGAGGGGGAGAGACCCAGTACTTC	CASTVAGGGETQYF
TRBV5-1	NA	NA	TRBJ2-1	TGCGCCAGCAGCTTGGGAGGCTACAATGAGCAGTTCTTC	CASSLGGYNEQFF
TRBV7-9	NA	NA	TRBJ2-3	TGTGCCAGCAGCCCCGTTGTCCCAGATACGCAGTATTTT	CASSPVVPDTQYF
TRBV19	NA	NA	TRBJ1-1	TGTGCCAGTAGTATAGTCCCGGGACAGAACACTGAAGCTTTCTTT	CASSIVPGQNTEAFF
TRBV28	NA	NA	TRBJ1-2	TGTGCCAGCAGTTCCCCCGGGCGGGGAGCTAACTATGGCTACACCTTC	CASSSPGRGANYGYTF
TRBV5-1	NA	NA	TRBJ1-4	TGCGCCAGCAGCTCCGGGACATACGTTGAAAAACTGTTTTTT	CASSSGTYVEKLFF
TRBV9	NA	NA	TRBJ2-7	TGTGCCAGCAGCGTAGTCCATAGGAGCTCCTACGAGCAGTACTTC	CASSVVHRSSYEQYF
TRBV5-1	NA	NA	TRBJ1-4	TGCGCCAGCAGCTTGGGTTTAGATGTAAAGGAAAAACTGTTTTTT	CASSLGLDVKEKLFF